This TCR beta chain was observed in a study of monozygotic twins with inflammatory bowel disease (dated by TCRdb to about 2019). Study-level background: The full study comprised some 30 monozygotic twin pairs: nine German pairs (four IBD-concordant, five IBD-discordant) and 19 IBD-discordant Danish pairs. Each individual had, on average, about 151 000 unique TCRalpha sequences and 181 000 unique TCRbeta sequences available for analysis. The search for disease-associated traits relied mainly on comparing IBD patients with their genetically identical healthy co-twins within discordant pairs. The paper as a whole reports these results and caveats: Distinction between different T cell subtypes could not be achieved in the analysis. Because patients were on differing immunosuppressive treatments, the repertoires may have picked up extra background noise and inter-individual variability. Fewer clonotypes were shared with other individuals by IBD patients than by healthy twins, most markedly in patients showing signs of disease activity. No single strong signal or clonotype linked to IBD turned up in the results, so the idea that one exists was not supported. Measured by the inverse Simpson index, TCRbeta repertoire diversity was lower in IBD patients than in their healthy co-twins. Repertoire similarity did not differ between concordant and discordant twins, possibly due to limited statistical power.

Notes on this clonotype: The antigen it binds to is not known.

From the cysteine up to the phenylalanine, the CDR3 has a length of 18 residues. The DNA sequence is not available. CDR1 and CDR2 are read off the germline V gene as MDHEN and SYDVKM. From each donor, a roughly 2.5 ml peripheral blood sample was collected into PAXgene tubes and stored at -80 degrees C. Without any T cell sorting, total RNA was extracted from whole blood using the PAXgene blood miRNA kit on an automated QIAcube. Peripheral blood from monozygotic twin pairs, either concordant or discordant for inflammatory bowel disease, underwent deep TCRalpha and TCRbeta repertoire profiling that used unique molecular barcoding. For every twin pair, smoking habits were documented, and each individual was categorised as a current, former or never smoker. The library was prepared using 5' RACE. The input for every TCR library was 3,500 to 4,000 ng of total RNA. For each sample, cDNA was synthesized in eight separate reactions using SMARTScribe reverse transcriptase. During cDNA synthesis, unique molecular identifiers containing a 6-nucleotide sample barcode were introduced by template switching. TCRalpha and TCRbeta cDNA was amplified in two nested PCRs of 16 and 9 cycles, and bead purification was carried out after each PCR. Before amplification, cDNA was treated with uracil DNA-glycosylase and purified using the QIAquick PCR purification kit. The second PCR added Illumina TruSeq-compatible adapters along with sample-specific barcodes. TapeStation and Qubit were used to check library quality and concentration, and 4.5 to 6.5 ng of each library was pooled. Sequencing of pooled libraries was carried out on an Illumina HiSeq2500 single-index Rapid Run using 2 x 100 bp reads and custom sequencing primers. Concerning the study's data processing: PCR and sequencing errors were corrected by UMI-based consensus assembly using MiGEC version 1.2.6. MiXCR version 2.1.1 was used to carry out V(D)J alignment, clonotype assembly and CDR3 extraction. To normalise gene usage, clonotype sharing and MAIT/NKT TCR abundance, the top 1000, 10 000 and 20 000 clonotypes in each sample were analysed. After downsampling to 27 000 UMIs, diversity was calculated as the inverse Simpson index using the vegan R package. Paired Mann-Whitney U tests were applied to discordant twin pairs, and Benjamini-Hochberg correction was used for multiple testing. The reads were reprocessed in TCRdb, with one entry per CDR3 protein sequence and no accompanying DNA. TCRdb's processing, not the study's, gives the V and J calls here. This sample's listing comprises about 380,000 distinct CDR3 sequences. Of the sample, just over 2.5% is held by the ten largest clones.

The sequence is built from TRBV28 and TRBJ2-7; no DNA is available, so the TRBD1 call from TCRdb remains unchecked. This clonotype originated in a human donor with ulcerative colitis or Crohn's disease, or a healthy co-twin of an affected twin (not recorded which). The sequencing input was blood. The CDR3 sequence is CASSFLAGRGGKRYEQYF.